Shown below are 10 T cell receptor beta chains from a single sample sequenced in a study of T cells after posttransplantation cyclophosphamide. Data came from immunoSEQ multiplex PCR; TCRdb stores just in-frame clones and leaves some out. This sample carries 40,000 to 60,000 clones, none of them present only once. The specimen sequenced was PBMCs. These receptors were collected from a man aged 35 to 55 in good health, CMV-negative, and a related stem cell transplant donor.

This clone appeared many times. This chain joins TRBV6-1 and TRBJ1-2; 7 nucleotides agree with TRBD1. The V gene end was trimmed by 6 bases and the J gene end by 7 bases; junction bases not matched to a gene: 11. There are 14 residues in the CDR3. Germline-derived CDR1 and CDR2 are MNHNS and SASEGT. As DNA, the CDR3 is TGTGCCAGCAGATCCGCCGGGGACAGTTCTGGCTACACCTTC. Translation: CASRSAGDSSGYTF.

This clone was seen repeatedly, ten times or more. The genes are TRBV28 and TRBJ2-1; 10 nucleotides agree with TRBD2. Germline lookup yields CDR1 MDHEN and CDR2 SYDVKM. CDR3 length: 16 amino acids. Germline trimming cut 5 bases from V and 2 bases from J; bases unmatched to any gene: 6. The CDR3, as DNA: TGTGCCAGCAGTCCCCAACTAGCGGGGACCTACAATGAGCAGTTCTTC. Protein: CASSPQLAGTYNEQFF.

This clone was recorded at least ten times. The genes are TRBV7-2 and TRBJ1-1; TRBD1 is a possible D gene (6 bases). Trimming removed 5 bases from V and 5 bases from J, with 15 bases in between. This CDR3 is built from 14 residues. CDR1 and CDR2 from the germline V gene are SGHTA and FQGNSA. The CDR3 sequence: CASSTPGHETEAFF. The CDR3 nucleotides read TGTGCCAGCAGCACCCCGGGACACGAGACTGAAGCTTTCTTT.

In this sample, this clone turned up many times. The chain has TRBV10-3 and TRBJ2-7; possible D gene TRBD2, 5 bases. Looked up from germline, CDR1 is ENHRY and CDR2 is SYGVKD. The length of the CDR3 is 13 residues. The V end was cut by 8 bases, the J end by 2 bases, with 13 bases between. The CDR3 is CAIGQERAYEQYF. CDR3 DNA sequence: TGTGCCATCGGCCAGGAGAGGGCCTACGAGCAGTACTTC.

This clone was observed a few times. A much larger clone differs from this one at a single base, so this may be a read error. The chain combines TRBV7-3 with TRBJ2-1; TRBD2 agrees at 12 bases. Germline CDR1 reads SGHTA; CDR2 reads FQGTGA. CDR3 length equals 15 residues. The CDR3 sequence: CAGSQGTSGLGEQFF. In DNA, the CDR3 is TGTGCCGGCAGCCAAGGGACTAGCGGGCTCGGTGAGCAGTTCTTC.

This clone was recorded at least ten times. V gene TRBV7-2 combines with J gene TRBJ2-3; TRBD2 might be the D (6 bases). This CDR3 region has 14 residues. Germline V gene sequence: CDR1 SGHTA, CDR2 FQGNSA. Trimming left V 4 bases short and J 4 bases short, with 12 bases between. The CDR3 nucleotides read TGTGCCAGCAGCTCGGAGGGCCCGTCAGATACGCAGTATTTT. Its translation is CASSSEGPSDTQYF.

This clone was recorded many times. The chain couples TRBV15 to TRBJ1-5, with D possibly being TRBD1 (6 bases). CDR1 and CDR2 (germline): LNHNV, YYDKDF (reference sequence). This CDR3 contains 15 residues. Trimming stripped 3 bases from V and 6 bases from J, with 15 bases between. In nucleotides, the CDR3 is TGTGCCACCAGCAGGACGAGGGGGGGAGGTCAGCCCCAGCATTTT. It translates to CATSRTRGGGQPQHF.

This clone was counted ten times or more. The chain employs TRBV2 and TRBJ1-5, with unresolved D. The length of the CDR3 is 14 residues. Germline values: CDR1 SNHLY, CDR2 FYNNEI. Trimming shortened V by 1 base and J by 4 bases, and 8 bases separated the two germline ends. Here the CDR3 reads CASSEGGRNQPQHF. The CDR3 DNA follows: TGTGCCAGCAGTGAAGGTGGCAGAAATCAGCCCCAGCATTTT.

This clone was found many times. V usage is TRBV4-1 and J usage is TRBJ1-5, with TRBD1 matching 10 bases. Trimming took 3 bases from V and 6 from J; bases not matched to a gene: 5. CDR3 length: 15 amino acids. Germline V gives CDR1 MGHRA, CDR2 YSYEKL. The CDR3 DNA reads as TGCGCCAGCAGCCAGAGGACAGGGGGAATTCAGCCCCAGCATTTT. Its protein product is CASSQRTGGIQPQHF.

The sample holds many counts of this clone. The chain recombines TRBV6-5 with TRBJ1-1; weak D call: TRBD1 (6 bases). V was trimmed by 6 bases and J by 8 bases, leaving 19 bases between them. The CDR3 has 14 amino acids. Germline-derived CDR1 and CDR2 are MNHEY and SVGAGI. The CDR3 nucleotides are TGTGCCAGCAGACCTTATCCAGGGGTTGGGGAAGCTTTCTTT. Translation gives CASRPYPGVGEAFF.